This T cell receptor beta chain appears in the sequencing data of a study of identical twins. Study-wide points: The authors noted that invariant MAIT and iNKT cells could partly confound zero-insertion analyses. The more abundant beta clonotypes in cord blood had fewer insertions, and memory repertoires did not show this.

MiXCR, run by TCRdb on the 5' RACE reads, gives a single entry per CDR3 protein. The repertoire holds 1.5 million to 2 million distinct CDR3 sequences, with around 33% as singletons. Unmatched junction bases numbered 10, after V lost 1 base and J lost 7 bases. The CDR3 totals 16 residues. The germline CDR1 and CDR2 sequences are SEHNR and FQNEAQ (reference sequence). For this clonotype: What it recognizes is unknown.

The material sequenced was cord blood. This chain joins TRBV7-9 and TRBJ2-7; 10 nucleotides match TRBD1. The clonotype comes from a newborn girl in good health. CDR3: CASSLGQGASDNEQYF. The CDR3 bases are TGTGCCAGCAGCTTAGGACAGGGGGCAAGTGACAATGAGCAGTACTTC.